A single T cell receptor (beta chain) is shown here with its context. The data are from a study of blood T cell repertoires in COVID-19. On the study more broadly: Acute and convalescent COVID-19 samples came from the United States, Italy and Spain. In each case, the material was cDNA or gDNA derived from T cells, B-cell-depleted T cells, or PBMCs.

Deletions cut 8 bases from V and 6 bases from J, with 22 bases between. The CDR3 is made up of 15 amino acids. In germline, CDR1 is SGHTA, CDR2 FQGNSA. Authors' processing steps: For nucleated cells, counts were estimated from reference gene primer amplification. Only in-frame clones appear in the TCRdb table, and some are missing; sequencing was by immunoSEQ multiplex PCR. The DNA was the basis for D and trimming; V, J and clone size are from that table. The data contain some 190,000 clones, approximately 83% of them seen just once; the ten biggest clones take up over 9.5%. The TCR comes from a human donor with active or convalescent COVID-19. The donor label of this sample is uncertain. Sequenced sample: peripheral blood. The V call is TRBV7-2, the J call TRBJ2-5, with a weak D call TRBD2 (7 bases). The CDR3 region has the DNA TGTGCCAGCTCTTCTCTGTCGGGGGGCGGAAAGACCCAGTACTTC. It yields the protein CASSSLSGGGKTQYF. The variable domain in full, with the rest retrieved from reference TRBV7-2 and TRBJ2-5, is GAGVSQSPSNKVTEKGKDVELRCDPISGHTALYWYRQSLGQGLEFLIYFQGNSAPDKSGLPSDRFSAERTGGSVSTLTIQRTQQEDSAVYLCASSSLSGGGKTQYFGPGTRLLVL.